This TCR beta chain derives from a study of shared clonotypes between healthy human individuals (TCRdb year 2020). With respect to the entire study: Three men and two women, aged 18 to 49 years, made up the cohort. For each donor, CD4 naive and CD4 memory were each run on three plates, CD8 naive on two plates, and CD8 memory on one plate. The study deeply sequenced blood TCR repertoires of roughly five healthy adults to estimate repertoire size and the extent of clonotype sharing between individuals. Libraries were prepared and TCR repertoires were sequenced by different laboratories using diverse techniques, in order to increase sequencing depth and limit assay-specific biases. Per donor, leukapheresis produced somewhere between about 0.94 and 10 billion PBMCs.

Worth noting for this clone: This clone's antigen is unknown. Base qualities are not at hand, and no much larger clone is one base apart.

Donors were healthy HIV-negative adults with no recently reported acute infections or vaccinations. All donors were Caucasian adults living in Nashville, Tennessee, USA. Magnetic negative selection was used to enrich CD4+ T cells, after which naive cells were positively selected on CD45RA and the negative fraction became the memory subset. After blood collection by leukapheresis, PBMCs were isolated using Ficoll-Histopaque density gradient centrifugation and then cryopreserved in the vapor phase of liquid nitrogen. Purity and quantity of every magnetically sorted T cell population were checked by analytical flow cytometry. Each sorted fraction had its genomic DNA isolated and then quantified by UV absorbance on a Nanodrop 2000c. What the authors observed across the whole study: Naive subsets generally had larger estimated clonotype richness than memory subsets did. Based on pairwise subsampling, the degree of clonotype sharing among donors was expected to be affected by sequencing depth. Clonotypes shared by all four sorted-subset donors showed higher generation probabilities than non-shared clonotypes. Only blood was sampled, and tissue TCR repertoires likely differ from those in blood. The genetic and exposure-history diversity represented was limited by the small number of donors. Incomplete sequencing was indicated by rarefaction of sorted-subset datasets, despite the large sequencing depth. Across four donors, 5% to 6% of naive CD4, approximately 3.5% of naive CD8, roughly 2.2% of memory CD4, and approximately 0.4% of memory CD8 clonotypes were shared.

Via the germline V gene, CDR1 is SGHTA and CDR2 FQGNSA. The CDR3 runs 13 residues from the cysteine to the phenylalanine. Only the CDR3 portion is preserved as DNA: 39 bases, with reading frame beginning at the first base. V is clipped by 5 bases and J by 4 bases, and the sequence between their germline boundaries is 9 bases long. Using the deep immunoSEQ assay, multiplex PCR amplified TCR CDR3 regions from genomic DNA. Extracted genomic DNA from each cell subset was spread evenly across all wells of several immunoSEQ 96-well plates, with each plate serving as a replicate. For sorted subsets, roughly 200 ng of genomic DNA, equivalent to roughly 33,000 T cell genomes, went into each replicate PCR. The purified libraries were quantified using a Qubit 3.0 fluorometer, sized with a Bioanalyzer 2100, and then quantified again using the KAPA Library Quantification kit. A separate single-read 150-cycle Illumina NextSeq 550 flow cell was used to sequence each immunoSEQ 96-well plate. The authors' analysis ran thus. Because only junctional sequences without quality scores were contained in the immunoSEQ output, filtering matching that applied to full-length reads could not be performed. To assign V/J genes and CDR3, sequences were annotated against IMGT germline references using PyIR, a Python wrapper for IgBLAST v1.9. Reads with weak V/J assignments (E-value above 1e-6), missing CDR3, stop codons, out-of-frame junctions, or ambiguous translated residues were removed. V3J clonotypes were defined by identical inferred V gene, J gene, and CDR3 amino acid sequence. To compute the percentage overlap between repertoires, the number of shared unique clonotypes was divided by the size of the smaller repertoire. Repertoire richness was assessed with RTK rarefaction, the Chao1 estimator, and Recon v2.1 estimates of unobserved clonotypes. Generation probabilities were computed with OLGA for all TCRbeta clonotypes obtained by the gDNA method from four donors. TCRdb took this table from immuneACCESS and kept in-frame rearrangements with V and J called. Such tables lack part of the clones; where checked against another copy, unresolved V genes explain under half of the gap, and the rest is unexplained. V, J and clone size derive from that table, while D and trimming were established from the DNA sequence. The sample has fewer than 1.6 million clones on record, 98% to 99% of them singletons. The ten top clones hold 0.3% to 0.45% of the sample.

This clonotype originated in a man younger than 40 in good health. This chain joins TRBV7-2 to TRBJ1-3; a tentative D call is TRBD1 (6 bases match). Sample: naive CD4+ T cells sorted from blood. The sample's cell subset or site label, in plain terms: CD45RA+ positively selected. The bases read TGTGCCAGCAGCCTCAGGGGCGGAAACACCATATATTTT. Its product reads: CASSLRGGNTIYF.